A single sample is the source of the 28 T cell receptor beta chains below, sequenced in a study of blood T cell repertoires in COVID-19. The table came from immunoSEQ multiplex PCR; TCRdb's copy has only in-frame clones and leaves some out. The table shows about 400,000 clones, with roughly 86% occurring only once. The sample comprised PBMCs or T cells enriched from blood (not recorded which). All receptors come from a man aged 35 to 55 in a cohort exposed to, infected with or recovered from COVID-19 (not recorded which).

The chain links TRBV30 to TRBJ1-1, with 12 bases matching TRBD1. This CDR3 comprises 15 residues. Trimming removed 0 bases from V and 11 bases from J; junction bases left unmatched: 10. In germline, CDR1 is GTSNPN, CDR2 SVGIG (reference sequence). The CDR3 is CAWSVTLGTGGRAFF. The CDR3 nucleotides read TGTGCCTGGAGTGTAACCCTCGGGACAGGGGGCAGGGCTTTCTTT.

This chain connects TRBV18 to TRBJ2-1; TRBD2 matches 10 bases. The germline gives CDR1 KGHSH, CDR2 LQKENI. The CDR3 totals 16 residues. Trimming took 3 bases from V and 9 from J; bases not matched to a gene: 11. The CDR3 loop is CASSPVRLAGEIEQFF. The CDR3 nucleotides read TGTGCCAGCTCACCCGTACGGCTAGCGGGAGAAATTGAGCAGTTCTTC.

The CDR3 sequence is CASSFEGRNTGELFF. The CDR3 region has the DNA TGCGCCAGCAGCTTTGAGGGTAGGAACACCGGGGAGCTGTTTTTT. The V call is TRBV5-1, the J call TRBJ2-2; D might be TRBD2 (5 bases). The CDR3 covers 15 residues. CDR1 is SGHRS and CDR2 is YFSETQ in the germline V gene. V lost 2 bases and J lost 1, with 9 bases in between.

The chain carries TRBV6-1 and TRBJ2-5; D gene uncertain. The CDR3 runs 15 residues. Germline values: CDR1 MNHNS, CDR2 SASEGT. The V end lost 1 base, the J end lost 1 base, and 10 bases lay between the germline ends. The CDR3 region is CASSEVRGSQETQYF. CDR3 nucleotide sequence: TGTGCCAGCAGTGAAGTTCGTGGCAGCCAAGAGACCCAGTACTTC.

This chain uses TRBV6-5 with TRBJ1-5; 8 bases match TRBD1. This CDR3 has 13 residues. J was trimmed by 5 bases and V by 8 bases; bases with no gene match: 5. Germline CDR1 and CDR2: MNHEY and SVGAGI. The CDR3 here is CASSGGVDQPQHF. DNA of the CDR3: TGTGCCAGCTCAGGGGGCGTCGATCAGCCCCAGCATTTT.

This chain connects TRBV6-1 to TRBJ2-5; D is unclear. This CDR3 is 13 amino acids long. The V end lost 2 bases, the J end lost 4 bases, and 8 bases lay between the germline ends. The germline V gene encodes CDR1 MNHNS and CDR2 SASEGT. Here the CDR3 DNA reads TGTGCCAGCAGTGAAAATTTGAGAGAGACCCAGTACTTC. It codes for CASSENLRETQYF.

The rearrangement uses TRBV27 and TRBJ2-7; 9 bases are a match to TRBD1. J was trimmed by 3 bases and V by 4 bases; bases with no gene match: 7. This CDR3 is built from 15 residues. Germline values: CDR1 MNHEY, CDR2 SMNVEV (reference sequence). The CDR3 loop reads CASSSNPGQGYEQYF. The CDR3 DNA is TGTGCCAGCAGTTCAAATCCGGGACAGGGCTACGAGCAGTACTTC.

The chain couples TRBV5-1 to TRBJ2-1; TRBD2 matches at 8 bases. Trimming cost V 5 bases and J 1 base; bases outside gene matches: 14. Germline V gene lookup returns CDR1 SGHRS and CDR2 YFSETQ. This CDR3 has 18 residues. Here the CDR3 reads CASSPLGSREDSYNEQFF. CDR3 DNA: TGCGCCAGCAGTCCCTTGGGCTCGCGGGAGGATTCCTACAATGAGCAGTTCTTC.

The rearrangement uses TRBV5-1 and TRBJ2-1; TRBD1 aligns across 7 bases. The CDR3 extends over 12 amino acids. Trimming cost V 2 bases and J 8 bases; bases outside gene matches: 1. Germline loops: CDR1 SGHRS, CDR2 YFSETQ. This CDR3 reads CASSFQGDEQFF. As DNA, the CDR3 is TGCGCCAGCAGCTTCCAGGGGGATGAGCAGTTCTTC.

In its sample, this clone was seen once. The genes are TRBV2 and TRBJ2-5; TRBD1 agrees at 10 bases. The CDR3 covers 17 residues. Germline V gene data show CDR1 as SNHLY and CDR2 as FYNNEI. Trimming cost V 6 bases and J 0 bases; bases outside gene matches: 10. CDR3 DNA sequence: TGTGCCAGCAGCCGGGACAGGGGCTTTTCTTACCAAGAGACCCAGTACTTC. Its translation: CASSRDRGFSYQETQYF.

This sequence joins TRBV12-5 and TRBJ1-1, with TRBD1 as a possible D gene (6 bases). The CDR3 extends over 14 amino acids. Germline V gene lookup returns CDR1 LGHNT and CDR2 FRNRAP. Trimming removed 7 bases from V and 6 bases from J, with 18 bases in between. CDR3 residues: CASVLGQQWAEAFF. CDR3 DNA sequence: TGTGCTAGTGTCCTGGGACAACAGTGGGCTGAAGCTTTCTTT.

The V gene is TRBV19, the J gene TRBJ2-1, with D hard to call. The germline V and J ends were trimmed by 7 bases and 0 bases, with 13 bases remaining between them. Germline CDR1 LNHDA, CDR2 SQIVND (reference sequence). The CDR3 sequence is 15 residues long. CDR3 in DNA: TGTGCCAGTACCCGCGTGTATAACTCCTACAATGAGCAGTTCTTC. Amino acid sequence: CASTRVYNSYNEQFF.

The CDR3 DNA reads as TGTGCCAGCAGCTTACTAGCGTTGGGCACAGATACGCAGTATTTT. It translates to CASSLLALGTDTQYF. V gene TRBV7-3 combines with J gene TRBJ2-3; a weak D match, TRBD2 (6 bases). Trimming pared 2 bases from V and 1 base from J, leaving 10 bases between. Germline V gene lookup returns CDR1 SGHTA and CDR2 FQGTGA. There are 15 residues in the CDR3.

The J gene is TRBJ2-7, the V gene TRBV10-1, with TRBD2 as a possible D gene (6 bases). Germline V gene lookup returns CDR1 WNHNN and CDR2 SYGVQD (reference sequence). The V end was cut by 8 bases, the J end by 0 bases, with 14 bases between. CDR3 size: 14 residues. CDR3 sequence (DNA): TGCGCCAGCGTGGGGACTTCTTCCTCCTACGAGCAGTACTTC. It yields the protein CASVGTSSSYEQYF.

The chain has TRBV7-9 and TRBJ2-1, with TRBD2 matching 12 bases. Unmatched junction bases numbered 8, after V lost 5 bases and J lost 6 bases. The CDR3 has 16 amino acids. Germline lookup yields CDR1 SEHNR and CDR2 FQNEAQ (reference sequence). CDR3 protein: CASSPRLAGESNEQFF. The CDR3 coding sequence is TGTGCCAGCAGCCCACGACTAGCGGGAGAATCCAATGAGCAGTTCTTC.

The CDR3 nucleotides are TGTGCCAGCAGCCAAGGGGGTAGCGGGAGGGCCGTAGATACGCAGTATTTT. Protein product: CASSQGGSGRAVDTQYF. The chain combines TRBV4-2 with TRBJ2-3; 11 bases line up with TRBD2. Germline V gives CDR1 LGHNA, CDR2 YNFKEQ. This CDR3 contains 17 residues. V shed 1 base, J shed 5 bases, and the junction held 8 bases outside the gene matches.

The rearrangement joins TRBV7-2 to TRBJ1-2; TRBD1 agrees at 8 bases. CDR3 size: 15 residues. Germline CDR1 and CDR2: SGHTA and FQGNSA. The trim removed 5 bases at V and 7 bases at J, leaving 12 bases unmatched. The CDR3 here is CASSDQTGAVGGYTF. CDR3 DNA: TGTGCCAGCAGCGACCAGACAGGGGCGGTCGGTGGCTACACCTTC.

The chain combines TRBV28 with TRBJ1-2; D might be TRBD1 (6 bases). The CDR3 runs to 14 residues. Germline V gene sequence: CDR1 MDHEN, CDR2 SYDVKM. The V and J ends lost 8 bases and 4 bases respectively, with 17 bases between them. This CDR3 reads CASAGGGAVYGYTF. The CDR3 DNA sequence: TGTGCCAGCGCGGGGGGGGGCGCAGTCTATGGCTACACCTTC.

The chain couples TRBV19 to TRBJ1-2, with TRBD1 matching 7 bases. The CDR3 loop spans 13 amino acids. The germline gives CDR1 LNHDA, CDR2 SQIVND (reference sequence). Unmatched junction bases numbered 3, after V lost 3 bases and J lost 5 bases. The DNA for the CDR3 is TGTGCCAGTAGTATGTCACAGGGGTATGGCTACACCTTC. Amino acids: CASSMSQGYGYTF. The complete variable domain, with remaining parts taken from reference TRBV19 and TRBJ1-2, reads DGGITQSPKYLFRKEGQNVTLSCEQNLNHDAMYWYRQDPGQGLRLIYYSQIVNDFQKGDIAEGYSVSREKKESFPLTVTSAQKNPTAFYLCASSMSQGYGYTFGSGTRLTVV.

The V and J genes are TRBV7-2 and TRBJ2-1; 8 nucleotides agree with TRBD2. The germline V gene encodes CDR1 SGHTA and CDR2 FQGNSA. V trimming: 7 bases; J trimming: 0 bases; junction bases outside the gene matches: 5. The CDR3 consists of 15 residues. The chain's CDR3 is CASTPSGSSYNEQFF. The CDR3 DNA sequence: TGTGCCAGCACCCCCAGCGGGAGCTCCTACAATGAGCAGTTCTTC.

This chain links TRBV10-3 with TRBJ1-6; D is perhaps TRBD1 (6 bases). The CDR3 extends over 15 amino acids. Trimming removed 6 bases from V and 5 bases from J, with 14 bases in between. The germline gives CDR1 ENHRY, CDR2 SYGVKD. CDR3 nucleotide sequence: TGTGCCATCAGGCGACAGGAAGAAAATAATTCACCCCTCCACTTT. Its protein is CAIRRQEENNSPLHF.

The chain is built from TRBV5-4 and TRBJ1-1; 9 nucleotides align to TRBD1. Germline V gives CDR1 SGHNT, CDR2 YYREEE (reference sequence). The CDR3 loop spans 15 amino acids. V lost 0 bases to trimming and J lost 1 base; unmatched junction nucleotides: 1. The CDR3, as DNA: TGTGCCAGCAGCTTGGGGGGACAGGGGAACACTGAAGCTTTCTTT. It encodes CASSLGGQGNTEAFF.

The chain combines TRBV5-6 with TRBJ2-1, with TRBD2 matching 7 bases. The CDR3 is 14 amino acids. With 0 bases clipped from V and 4 bases from J, the junction kept 1 base outside the gene matches. CDR1 and CDR2 (germline): SGHDT, YYEEEE. Written as DNA, the CDR3 is TGTGCCAGCAGCTTGGTCGGGAGGTACAATGAGCAGTTCTTC. This encodes CASSLVGRYNEQFF.

The genes are TRBV11-2 and TRBJ1-1, with 7 bases identical to TRBD1. The germline V gene has CDR1 SGHAT and CDR2 FQNNGV. CDR3 size: 15 residues. V lost 0 bases, J lost 6 bases, and 7 bases stayed unmatched. The CDR3 loop is CASSLDRWTGSEAFF. The CDR3 DNA follows: TGTGCCAGCAGCTTAGATCGGTGGACAGGATCTGAAGCTTTCTTT.

The V and J genes are TRBV5-6 and TRBJ2-2, with D perhaps matching TRBD2 (5 bases). Trimming cost V 4 bases and J 6 bases, with 19 bases left between them. The CDR3 covers 16 residues. The germline V gene encodes CDR1 SGHDT and CDR2 YYEEEE. The CDR3 is CASSLLGRGGAGELFF. The CDR3, as DNA: TGTGCCAGCAGCCTTCTAGGACGGGGTGGGGCCGGGGAGCTGTTTTTT. The variable domain in full, completed from reference TRBV5-6 and TRBJ2-2, reads DAGVTQSPTHLIKTRGQQVTLRCSPKSGHDTVSWYQQALGQGPQFIFQYYEEEERQRGNFPDRFSGHQFPNYSSELNVNALLLGDSALYLCASSLLGRGGAGELFFGEGSRLTVL.

This clone has just one count. The J gene is TRBJ2-2, the V gene TRBV10-2; TRBD1 matches at 9 bases. With 5 bases clipped from V and 3 bases from J, the junction kept 4 bases outside the gene matches. Germline-derived CDR1 and CDR2 are WSHSY and SAAADI. This CDR3 has 15 amino acids. CDR3 sequence: CASSSGTGHTGELFF. CDR3 sequence (DNA): TGCGCCAGCAGTTCCGGGACAGGGCACACCGGGGAGCTGTTTTTT.

J is TRBJ1-2 and V is TRBV15; a possible D gene is TRBD1 (5 bases). Germline CDR1 is LNHNV and CDR2 is YYDKDF (reference sequence). Trimming left V 3 bases short and J 4 bases short, with 18 bases between. The CDR3 length is 16 residues. The CDR3 DNA is TGTGCCACCAGCAGCGGAGCGGGGGTCCGCGGCTATGGCTACACCTTC. It yields the protein CATSSGAGVRGYGYTF.

This rearrangement joins TRBV25-1 to TRBJ2-7; 10 bases map to TRBD1. The germline V gene encodes CDR1 MGHDK and CDR2 SYGVNS. The CDR3 is 16 residues long. V shed 6 bases, J shed 4 bases, and the junction held 12 bases outside the gene matches. CDR3 in DNA: TGTGCCAGCAGGGGATCTCCGACAGGGGGCGGGTACGAGCAGTACTTC. Protein sequence: CASRGSPTGGGYEQYF.